A selection of T cell receptor beta chains follows, all from one sample in a study of early T cells in non-severe SARS-CoV-2 infection. Via MiXCR, TCRdb re-called the 5' RACE reads, giving one row per CDR3 protein. The table records tens of thousands of distinct CDR3 sequences, roughly a tenth of them present only once. Sequencing used whole blood, obtained at baseline. The receptors were sampled from an adult who was a healthcare worker with PCR-confirmed SARS-CoV-2 infection or an uninfected control (not recorded which). Each CDR3 is given with its conserved first and last residue. A D gene is named only where the DNA matches it firmly. Size tells how often a clone was seen (once, few, many) or the class of an expanded clone, and some rows leave it out.

v_gene	len	abundance	d_gene	j_gene	CDR3aa	CDR3nt
TRBV7-2	17	few	-	TRBJ1-6	CASSERPDRLRHSPLHF	TGTGCCAGCAGCGAACGACCGGACAGACTTAGACATTCACCCCTCCACTTT
TRBV12-3/TRBV12-4	13	many	-	TRBJ1-2	CASSQGINYGYTF	TGTGCCAGCAGTCAAGGAATTAACTATGGCTACACCTTC
TRBV28	14	-	-	TRBJ1-2	CASSSAQGNYGYTF	TGTGCCAGCAGTTCGGCACAGGGCAACTATGGCTACACCTTC
TRBV6-5	13	-	-	TRBJ1-3	CASSYSPGNTIYF	TGTGCCAGCAGTTACTCGCCGGGTAACACCATATATTTT
TRBV9	17	few	-	TRBJ2-7	CASSLGPGGGVAYEQYF	TGTGCCAGCAGCTTAGGCCCAGGGGGAGGAGTCGCCTACGAGCAGTACTTC
TRBV20-1	13	-	-	TRBJ2-7	CSAVNRDSYEQYF	TGCAGTGCCGTTAACCGGGACTCCTACGAGCAGTACTTC
TRBV13	15	-	TRBD1	TRBJ2-7	CASSYTGTGGTEQYF	TGTGCCAGCAGCTACACCGGGACAGGGGGTACCGAGCAGTACTTC
TRBV3-1	17	few	TRBD2	TRBJ2-5	CASSQVETSGAHGTQYF	TGTGCCAGCAGCCAAGTTGAGACTAGCGGCGCGCATGGGACCCAGTACTTC
TRBV20-1	16	few	-	TRBJ2-1	CSARDTGSSINNEQFF	TGCAGTGCTAGAGATACAGGGAGCTCTATTAACAATGAGCAGTTCTTC
TRBV7-2	14	few	-	TRBJ2-7	CASSLDLSSYEQYF	TGTGCCAGCAGCCTCGACTTGTCTTCCTACGAGCAGTACTTC
TRBV5-4	13	-	-	TRBJ2-7	CASSLDPSYEQYF	TGTGCCAGCAGCTTGGACCCCTCCTACGAGCAGTACTTC
TRBV19	14	few	-	TRBJ2-1	CASSKSTGRNEQFF	TGTGCCAGTAGTAAGTCGACAGGGAGGAATGAGCAGTTCTTC
TRBV19	19	-	TRBD2	TRBJ2-1	CASSIASSGGRTNYNEQFF	TGTGCCAGTAGTATAGCGAGTAGCGGGGGGCGGACCAACTACAATGAGCAGTTCTTC
TRBV21-1	15	-	-	TRBJ2-1	CASILAGTPREEQFF	TGTGCCAGCATCCTTGCCGGGACCCCACGGGAGGAGCAGTTCTTC
TRBV3-1	15	few	-	TRBJ2-2	CASSQDWGNTGELFF	TGTGCCAGCAGCCAAGATTGGGGGAACACCGGGGAGCTGTTTTTT
TRBV7-9	16	once	-	TRBJ2-3	CASSADSIRGLDTQYF	TGTGCCAGCAGCGCAGACAGTATCCGAGGGCTTGATACGCAGTATTTT
TRBV20-1	12	few	-	TRBJ2-5	CSARLGQETQYF	TGCAGTGCTAGGCTGGGGCAAGAGACCCAGTACTTC
TRBV30	11	many	-	TRBJ1-1	CAWSHGTEAFF	TGTGCCTGGAGTCATGGCACTGAAGCTTTCTTT
TRBV11-2	14	many	-	TRBJ2-3	CASSSTPDGDTQYF	TGTGCCAGCAGCTCGACTCCGGACGGGGATACGCAGTATTTT
TRBV20-1	14	-	-	TRBJ1-5	CSARGAGNNQPQHF	TGCAGTGCTAGAGGGGCGGGAAACAATCAGCCCCAGCATTTT
TRBV11-3	16	many	-	TRBJ2-3	CASSRRGSAFTDTQYF	TGTGCCAGCAGCCGAAGAGGCAGCGCTTTCACAGATACGCAGTATTTT
TRBV4-3	17	few	-	TRBJ1-2	CASSQDRGGRMDYGYTF	TGCGCCAGCAGCCAAGATCGCGGGGGTCGAATGGACTATGGCTACACCTTC
TRBV19	17	-	-	TRBJ2-6	CASKDRQFRSGANVLTF	TGTGCCAGTAAGGATCGACAGTTTCGCTCTGGGGCCAACGTCCTGACTTTC
TRBV24-1	16	few	-	TRBJ2-1	CATSGGAETGKDEQFF	TGTGCCACCAGTGGGGGGGCCGAGACAGGGAAGGATGAGCAGTTCTTC
TRBV3-1	12	few	-	TRBJ1-5	CASSGENQPQHF	TGTGCCAGCAGCGGGGAAAACCAGCCCCAGCATTTT